The 25 T cell receptor beta chains in this list originate from one sample, sequenced in a study of radiotherapy plus CTLA-4 blockade in lung cancer. TCRdb's table, derived via immunoSEQ multiplex PCR, lists solely in-frame clones and lacks some. The sample consists of 45,000 or so clones, approximately 70% of them appearing once. The material sequenced was peripheral blood, taken from a patient treated with radiotherapy plus ipilimumab. The receptors shown here come from a human donor with non-small cell lung cancer who had a complete response to radiotherapy plus ipilimumab.

The chain uses TRBV7-2 and TRBJ2-5; 14 bases are shared with TRBD2. The germline gives CDR1 SGHTA, CDR2 FQGNSA. J was trimmed by 5 bases and V by 4 bases; bases with no gene match: 12. The CDR3 totals 18 residues. The chain's CDR3 is CASSSGLAGARRRETQYF. The CDR3 bases are TGTGCCAGCAGCTCGGGACTAGCGGGAGCTCGGCGTCGGGAGACCCAGTACTTC.

In nucleotides, the CDR3 is TGTGCCACCAGCAGGGCACTAGCGGGGGGTGCAGACGAGCAGTACTTC. Protein: CATSRALAGGADEQYF. The rearrangement links TRBV15 to TRBJ2-7, with TRBD2 matching 12 bases. The CDR3 covers 16 residues. The germline V gene encodes CDR1 LNHNV and CDR2 YYDKDF (reference sequence). The trim removed 3 bases at V and 5 bases at J, leaving 8 bases unmatched.

The rearrangement links TRBV10-3 to TRBJ1-1; perhaps TRBD1 as D (5 bases). The germline CDR1 and CDR2 sequences are ENHRY and SYGVKD. V was shortened by 8 bases and J by 1 base, with 8 bases between the two germline ends. CDR3 length: 12 amino acids. CDR3 DNA sequence: TGTGCCATCGGGGCCTGGAACACTGAAGCTTTCTTT. This sequence encodes CAIGAWNTEAFF.

The CDR3 here is CASSPRTVQETQYF. The CDR3 coding sequence is TGTGCCAGCTCACCACGGACAGTCCAAGAGACCCAGTACTTC. The chain has TRBV18 and TRBJ2-5, with D maybe TRBD1 (6 bases). This CDR3 is 14 amino acids long. CDR1 is KGHSH, CDR2 LQKENI, per germline. V gave up 1 base and J gave up 1 base, with 7 bases separating them.

The chain is built from TRBV7-3 and TRBJ2-7, with 7 bases fitting TRBD1. The length of the CDR3 is 13 residues. Germline loops: CDR1 SGHTA, CDR2 FQGTGA. The trim removed 5 bases at V and 2 bases at J, leaving 3 bases unmatched. CDR3 sequence reads: CASSRGQTYEQYF. CDR3 sequence (DNA): TGTGCCAGCAGCCGGGGACAGACCTACGAGCAGTACTTC. Looking up the rest from reference TRBV7-3 and TRBJ2-7 gives the full variable domain: GAGVSQTPSNKVTEKGKYVELRCDPISGHTALYWYRQSLGQGPEFLIYFQGTGAADDSGLPNDRFFAVRPEGSVSTLKIQRTERGDSAVYLCASSRGQTYEQYFGPGTRLTVT.

This clone has a handful of counts. V gene TRBV4-1 combines with J gene TRBJ1-1, with D possibly being TRBD1 (5 bases). V lost 3 bases and J 1 base, leaving 9 bases between the germline ends. This CDR3 has 14 residues. CDR1 and CDR2 from the germline V gene are MGHRA and YSYEKL. In nucleotides, the CDR3 is TGCGCCAGCAGCCAGGCGGACAAGAACACTGAAGCTTTCTTT. Amino acid sequence: CASSQADKNTEAFF.

The J gene is TRBJ1-2, the V gene TRBV7-9, with a possible D match to TRBD1 (6 bases). The V gene's germline CDR1 is SEHNR and CDR2 FQNEAQ (reference sequence). Trimming stripped 5 bases from V and 7 bases from J, with 8 bases between. The CDR3 is made up of 11 amino acids. CDR3 sequence (DNA): TGTGCCAGCAGCCTCAGGGGTGGCTACACCTTC. Its protein is CASSLRGGYTF.

This sequence joins TRBV19 and TRBJ2-7, with 8 bases identical to TRBD2. This CDR3 spans 13 amino acids. The V gene's germline CDR1 is LNHDA and CDR2 SQIVND (reference sequence). J lost 4 bases, V lost 4 bases, and 3 bases had no gene match. This CDR3 is CASSTGLGYEQYF. CDR3 in DNA: TGTGCCAGTAGTACGGGACTAGGGTACGAGCAGTACTTC.

This clone was detected once. The V and J genes are TRBV6-6 and TRBJ2-5; D gene unclear. Germline V gene sequence: CDR1 MNHNY, CDR2 SVGAGI (reference sequence). The length of the CDR3 is 14 residues. Deletions cut 2 bases from V and 2 bases from J, with 9 bases between. The CDR3 here is CASSYEARQETQYF. In DNA, the CDR3 is TGTGCCAGCAGTTACGAGGCGAGACAAGAGACCCAGTACTTC.

Worth noting for this clone: The junction departs from germline at one end; a sequencing error may be responsible. The chain uses TRBV7-7 and TRBJ2-2, with 7 bases matching TRBD1. The germline gives CDR1 SSHAT, CDR2 FNYEAQ (reference sequence). CDR3 length: 14 residues. CDR3 coding DNA: TGTGCTAGCAGGCGAAACAGGGGCACCGGGGAGCTGTTTTTT. Its translation: CASRRNRGTGELFF.

The chain couples TRBV6-6 to TRBJ2-1; D remains unclear. Germline V CDR1 and CDR2: MNHNY, SVGAGI (reference sequence). The CDR3 contains 15 residues. The V gene lost 5 bases and the J gene lost 0 bases, with 11 bases spanning the gap. The CDR3 DNA sequence: TGTGCCAGCAGTCCGCCAGGTAGCTCCTACAATGAGCAGTTCTTC. This codes for CASSPPGSSYNEQFF.

The J gene is TRBJ2-2, the V gene TRBV27; TRBD1 is a possible D gene (7 bases). Per germline, CDR1 MNHEY and CDR2 SMNVEV (reference sequence). CDR3 length equals 15 residues. Trimming removed 7 bases at V and 4 bases at J, with 16 bases between. The CDR3 is CASKVRQGGTGELFF. The CDR3 DNA follows: TGTGCCAGCAAGGTTCGGCAGGGGGGCACCGGGGAGCTGTTTTTT.

This rearrangement joins TRBV9 to TRBJ2-1; 10 bases map to TRBD2. Unmatched junction bases numbered 12, after V lost 0 bases and J lost 9 bases. The CDR3 sequence is 17 residues long. Germline CDR1 and CDR2: SGDLS and YYNGEE. DNA for the CDR3: TGTGCCAGCAGCGTAGTTCAGCGGGAGGGCCTTAGGGGTGAGCAGTTCTTC. Protein product: CASSVVQREGLRGEQFF.

The V call is TRBV29-1, the J call TRBJ2-1, with 8 positions matching TRBD2. The CDR3 is made up of 12 amino acids. V gave up 5 bases and J gave up 10 bases; unmatched junction bases: 7. Germline V gives CDR1 SQVTM, CDR2 ANQGSEA. The CDR3 DNA is TGCAGCGTTTCGGGGGGGGGCGGGGAGCAGTTCTTC. Translation gives CSVSGGGGEQFF.

V and J are TRBV10-1 and TRBJ2-2, with D maybe TRBD1 (6 bases). V lost 3 bases to trimming and J lost 5 bases, with 10 bases between them. Germline CDR1 WNHNN, CDR2 SYGVQD (reference sequence). The CDR3 loop spans 14 amino acids. The CDR3: CASSEGGPTGELFF. The CDR3 DNA reads as TGCGCCAGCAGTGAAGGGGGTCCTACCGGGGAGCTGTTTTTT.

This clone appeared a few times. The chain joins TRBV19 to TRBJ1-1; 7 nucleotides agree with TRBD1. V lost 4 bases to trimming and J lost 11 bases; unmatched junction nucleotides: 10. The CDR3 totals 13 residues. CDR1 is LNHDA and CDR2 is SQIVND in the germline V gene (reference sequence). The CDR3 nucleotides read TGTGCCAGTAGTAGAGAGGGACAGCTCTCCGCTTTCTTT. Amino acid sequence: CASSREGQLSAFF.

The chain employs TRBV5-4 and TRBJ1-4; 8 positions match TRBD1. The CDR3 loop spans 14 amino acids. The V gene end was trimmed by 3 bases and the J gene end by 7 bases; junction bases not matched to a gene: 5. Germline CDR1 is SGHNT and CDR2 is YYREEE (reference sequence). In DNA, the CDR3 is TGTGCCAGCAGCTCCCGGGACAGGCGTGAAAAACTGTTTTTT. This translates into CASSSRDRREKLFF.

The chain has TRBV10-1 and TRBJ2-7; 8 nucleotides align to TRBD2. The CDR3 totals 15 residues. The V gene's germline CDR1 is WNHNN and CDR2 SYGVQD (reference sequence). Trimming at V came to 0 bases and at J to 3 bases, leaving 4 bases not matched to a gene. The CDR3 region is CASSESVAGNYEQYF. CDR3 DNA sequence: TGCGCCAGCAGTGAGTCGGTAGCGGGGAACTACGAGCAGTACTTC.

This clone was picked up one time. The V and J genes are TRBV7-2 and TRBJ2-5; 12 bases are shared with TRBD1. The CDR3 is 15 amino acids. Losses at the gene ends were 5 bases for V and 4 bases for J; bases not matched to a gene: 5. In germline, CDR1 is SGHTA, CDR2 FQGNSA. This chain's CDR3 is CASSPGQGAAETQYF. CDR3 DNA sequence: TGTGCCAGCAGCCCGGGACAGGGGGCTGCAGAGACCCAGTACTTC.

J is TRBJ2-1 and V is TRBV5-1, with TRBD1 identical over 9 bases. Germline V gives CDR1 SGHRS, CDR2 YFSETQ. The J segment lost 5 bases and the V segment lost 1 base, leaving 7 bases of the junction unmatched. CDR3 length: 16 residues. CDR3 DNA: TGCGCCAGCAGCTTGCGGGGGGACAGGGTCGACAATGAGCAGTTCTTC. Translating it yields CASSLRGDRVDNEQFF.

This clone showed up just a few times. This chain links TRBV6-6 with TRBJ2-1; D may be TRBD2 (5 bases). The length of the CDR3 is 16 residues. The germline CDR1 and CDR2 sequences are MNHNY and SVGAGI (reference sequence). Trimming cost V 0 bases and J 4 bases, with 13 bases left between them. Here the CDR3 reads CASSYSIWTGYNEQFF. CDR3 nucleotide sequence: TGTGCCAGCAGTTACTCGATCTGGACGGGGTACAATGAGCAGTTCTTC.

The gene calls are TRBV18 and TRBJ1-1, with D possibly matching TRBD1 (5 bases). CDR1 KGHSH and CDR2 LQKENI come from the germline V gene. The ends were cut back, 4 bases at V and 4 bases at J, with 31 bases in the middle. The CDR3 is 20 amino acids. CDR3 coding DNA: TGTGCCAGCTCACATGGCAGGTTAGCGGGGCGCATTAAGGAGCGCACTGAAGCTTTCTTT. Translated: CASSHGRLAGRIKERTEAFF.

This clone was counted only a few times. The J gene is TRBJ2-2, the V gene TRBV19; weak D call: TRBD2 (6 bases). The ends were cut back, 3 bases at V and 5 bases at J, with 19 bases in the middle. Looked up from germline, CDR1 is LNHDA and CDR2 is SQIVND (reference sequence). The CDR3 contains 17 residues. CDR3 sequence (DNA): TGTGCCAGTAGTATCGGGCGACTAGACGGAAGGACCGGGGAGCTGTTTTTT. Translating it yields CASSIGRLDGRTGELFF.

The rearrangement links TRBV11-2 to TRBJ2-3; no definite D call. Germline V CDR1 and CDR2: SGHAT, FQNNGV. Trimming took 3 bases from V and 4 from J, leaving 8 bases between them. The CDR3 contains 13 residues. For the CDR3, the DNA is TGTGCCAGCAGCTTTACTCCCGCAGATACGCAGTATTTT. This encodes CASSFTPADTQYF.

The chain combines TRBV27 with TRBJ2-2, with 7 bases aligning to TRBD1. CDR3 length: 14 amino acids. J gave up 7 bases and V 7 bases, and 9 bases lay outside the gene matches. CDR1 is MNHEY, CDR2 SMNVEV, per germline (reference sequence). CDR3 amino acids: CASTSTGHVGELFF. The CDR3, as DNA: TGTGCCAGCACCTCGACAGGGCATGTCGGGGAGCTGTTTTTT.